This T cell receptor beta chain was sequenced during a study of blood T cell repertoires in COVID-19. Turning to the study itself: Samples of COVID-19 (acute and convalescent) were obtained from the United States, Italy and Spain. Sources were T cells, B-cell-depleted T cells, or PBMCs; the material itself was cDNA or gDNA.

As processed by the authors: Amplification with reference gene primers provided the estimates of nucleated cell counts. The method was immunoSEQ multiplex PCR; TCRdb's version includes in-frame clones alone and lacks a portion of them. The V and J calls and clone size were taken over from that table, and D and trimming were inferred from the DNA. The repertoire holds 100,000 to 110,000 clones, with roughly 80% as singletons. The CDR3 is 15 residues long. Per the germline V gene, CDR1 is MRHNA and CDR2 is SNTAGT. The V end was cut by 3 bases, the J end by 0 bases, with 9 bases between. The specimen sequenced was peripheral blood. This receptor was taken from a man aged 50 to 60 with active or convalescent COVID-19. The chain has TRBV6-4 and TRBJ2-1; unclear D gene. CDR3 in amino acids: CASSERLSSYNEQFF. In DNA form, the CDR3 reads TGTGCCAGCAGTGAACGGTTGAGCTCCTACAATGAGCAGTTCTTC.